This T cell receptor beta chain derives from a study of PD-1 blockade in classical Hodgkin lymphoma. Notes on the study in general: Significant TCR diversity gains by C4D1 occurred in CD4+ but not CD8+ cells.

Time point: cycle 4 day 1 (C4D1), after more than five weeks of nivolumab. Following autologous stem cell transplantation, relapse occurred in every patient, and exposure to brentuximab vedotin varied. CDR1 is MNHEY and CDR2 is SVGAGI in the germline V gene. V was pared by 4 bases and J by 11 bases, with 11 bases of the junction left unmatched. The CDR3 runs 16 residues. Only a few counts were recorded for this clone. The antigen is unknown. Sequencing was performed with immunoSEQ multiplex PCR; in TCRdb, only in-frame clones are kept and a portion is missing. The sample records about 32,000 clones, 81% being singletons.

The genes are TRBV6-5 and TRBJ1-6, with 10 bases lining up with TRBD1. The input for sequencing was peripheral blood mononuclear cells (PBMCs), taken before the fourth cycle of nivolumab. This sequence was found in a human donor with classical Hodgkin lymphoma. CDR3 sequence reads: CASSFTGTGAATPLHF. Here the CDR3 DNA reads TGTGCCAGCAGTTTCACCGGGACAGGGGCCGCGACACCCCTCCACTTT.